This TCR beta chain appears in the sequencing data of a study of CD8 T cells in Susac syndrome. Blood CD8+ and CD4+ T cells underwent high-throughput TCR beta sequencing. Negative magnetic isolation gave CD8+ and CD4+ cells; FACS enriched CD8+ TEMRA. Points on this clonotype: One end of the junction does not line up with germline, which may come from a read error.

Random-hexamer reverse transcription was applied to about 0.45 to 1 ug RNA. Each CDR3 protein gets one entry after TCRdb re-called the immunoSEQ multiplex PCR reads with MiXCR. The repertoire holds over 150,000 distinct CDR3 sequences, more than 90% seen once, with 0.093% in the top ten. Material: CD4+ T cells from PBMCs. The receptor was derived from a human donor with multiple sclerosis.

The CDR3 region is CASSASGSSNF. CDR3 coding DNA: TGTGCCAGCAGTGCTAGCGGGAGTTCGAACTTC. The chain joins TRBV12-3 or TRBV12-4 to TRBJ2-7; 10 nucleotides line up with TRBD2. The CDR3 has 11 residues.